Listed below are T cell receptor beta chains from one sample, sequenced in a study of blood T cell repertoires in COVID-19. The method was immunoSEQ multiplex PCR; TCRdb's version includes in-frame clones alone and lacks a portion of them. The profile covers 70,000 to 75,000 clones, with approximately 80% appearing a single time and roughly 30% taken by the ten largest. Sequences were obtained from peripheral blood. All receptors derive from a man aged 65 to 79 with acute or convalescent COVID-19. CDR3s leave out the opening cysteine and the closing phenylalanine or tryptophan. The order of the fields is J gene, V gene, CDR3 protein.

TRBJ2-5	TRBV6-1	ASSEALGPSGTQY
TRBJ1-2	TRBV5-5	ASSLAGASYGYT
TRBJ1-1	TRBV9	ASSSRTGVEAF
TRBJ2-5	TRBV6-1	ASSASGTVGLETQY
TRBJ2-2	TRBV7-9	ASSLTPGTSGNTGELF
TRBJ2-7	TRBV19	ATDPGTGFYEQY
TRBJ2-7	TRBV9	ASSPGAAGRSYEQY
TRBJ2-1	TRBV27	ASRRGTSNNEQF
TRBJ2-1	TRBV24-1	ATSDTRGYNNEQF
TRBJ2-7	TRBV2	ASSEALDRIPYEQY
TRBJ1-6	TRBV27	ASSLSTPNSPLH
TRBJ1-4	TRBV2	ASSAGLNEKLF
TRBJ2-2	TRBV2	ASKYQGNTGELF
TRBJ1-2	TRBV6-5	ASSSQGGAGGYT
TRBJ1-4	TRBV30	ACRLTSNEKLF
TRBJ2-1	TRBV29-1	SVPGLAIPPQF
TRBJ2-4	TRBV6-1	ASSERVIAKNIQY
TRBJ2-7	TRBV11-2	ASRKPGQGFYEQY
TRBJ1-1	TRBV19	ASNGDPSNTEAF
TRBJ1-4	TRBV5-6	ASSPILEGNEKLF
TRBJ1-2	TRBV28	ASLRVNYGYT
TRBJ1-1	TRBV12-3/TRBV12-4	ASSPDRDTEAF
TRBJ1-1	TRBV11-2	ASSRDRVVAF
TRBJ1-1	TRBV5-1	ASRLGTGNTEAF
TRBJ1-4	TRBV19	ASSPAGANEKLF
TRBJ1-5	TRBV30	AWSVGADSNQPQH
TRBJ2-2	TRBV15	ATSRKRTSGREGELF
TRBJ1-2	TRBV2	ASSEGEGSGYGYT
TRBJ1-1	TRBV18	ASSPQVGVEAF
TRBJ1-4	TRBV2	ASSASTATNEKLF
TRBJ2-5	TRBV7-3	ASSLTGTASETQY
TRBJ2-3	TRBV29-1	SASGTSLADTQY
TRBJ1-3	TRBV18	ASSRDRGNTIY
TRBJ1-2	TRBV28	ASIRRGLWGYT
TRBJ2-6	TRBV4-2	ASSQDTGAGANVLT
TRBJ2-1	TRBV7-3	ASRDSLGNEQF
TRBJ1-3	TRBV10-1	ASILDRELGNTIY
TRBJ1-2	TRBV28	ASSPVSSVAVYGYT